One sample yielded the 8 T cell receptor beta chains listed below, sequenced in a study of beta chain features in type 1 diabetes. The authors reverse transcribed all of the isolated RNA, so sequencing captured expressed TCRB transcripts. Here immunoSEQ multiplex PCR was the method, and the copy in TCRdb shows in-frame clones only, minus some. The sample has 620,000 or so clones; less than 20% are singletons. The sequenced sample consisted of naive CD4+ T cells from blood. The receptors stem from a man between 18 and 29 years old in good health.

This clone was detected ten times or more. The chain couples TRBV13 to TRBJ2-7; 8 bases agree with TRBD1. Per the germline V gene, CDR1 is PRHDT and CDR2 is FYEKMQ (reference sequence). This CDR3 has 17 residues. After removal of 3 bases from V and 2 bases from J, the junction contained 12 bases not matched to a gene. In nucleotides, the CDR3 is TGTGCCAGCAGCTTCCCTTCGCCGGGACAGGAAGCCTACGAGCAGTACTTC. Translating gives CASSFPSPGQEAYEQYF.

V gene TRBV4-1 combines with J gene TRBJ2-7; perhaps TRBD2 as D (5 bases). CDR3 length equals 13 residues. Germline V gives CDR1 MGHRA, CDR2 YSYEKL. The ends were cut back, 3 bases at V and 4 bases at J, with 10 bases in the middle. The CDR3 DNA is TGCGCCAGCAGCCACGGGGTTCGGTACGAGCAGTACTTC. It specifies CASSHGVRYEQYF.

The CDR3 is CATRKGPGEGEQPQHF. The DNA for the CDR3 is TGTGCCACCAGAAAAGGACCAGGGGAAGGAGAGCAGCCCCAGCATTTT. The chain joins TRBV15 to TRBJ1-5, with D perhaps matching TRBD1 (6 bases). The CDR3 extends over 16 amino acids. V lost 6 bases to trimming and J lost 7 bases, with 22 bases between them. Germline V gene lookup returns CDR1 LNHNV and CDR2 YYDKDF (reference sequence). Full variable domain (remainder filled in from reference TRBV15 and TRBJ1-5): DAMVIQNPRYQVTQFGKPVTLSCSQTLNHNVMYWYQQKSSQAPKLLFHYYDKDFNNEADTPDNFQSRRPNTSFCFLDIRSPGLGDTAMYLCATRKGPGEGEQPQHFGDGTRLSIL.

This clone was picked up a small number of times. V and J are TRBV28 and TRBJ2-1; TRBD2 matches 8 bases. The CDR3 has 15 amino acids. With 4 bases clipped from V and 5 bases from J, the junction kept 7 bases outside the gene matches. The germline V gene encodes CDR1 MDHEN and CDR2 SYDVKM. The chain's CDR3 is CASSSSGLGNNEQFF. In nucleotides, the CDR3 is TGTGCCAGCAGTTCCTCGGGACTAGGGAACAATGAGCAGTTCTTC.

CDR3 protein: CASGSWGAFF. CDR3 nucleotide sequence: TGTGCCAGCGGGTCCTGGGGAGCTTTCTTT. The chain links TRBV28 to TRBJ1-1; no clear D gene. The CDR3 runs 10 residues. Trimming took off 8 bases at V and 10 bases at J, with 11 bases between the two ends. Germline V CDR1 and CDR2: MDHEN, SYDVKM.

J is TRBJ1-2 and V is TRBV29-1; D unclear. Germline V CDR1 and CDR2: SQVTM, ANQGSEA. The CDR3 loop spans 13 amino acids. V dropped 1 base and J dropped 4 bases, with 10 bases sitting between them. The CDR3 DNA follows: TGCAGCGTTGAAGGGGAAAGGCGCTATGGCTACACCTTC. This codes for CSVEGERRYGYTF.

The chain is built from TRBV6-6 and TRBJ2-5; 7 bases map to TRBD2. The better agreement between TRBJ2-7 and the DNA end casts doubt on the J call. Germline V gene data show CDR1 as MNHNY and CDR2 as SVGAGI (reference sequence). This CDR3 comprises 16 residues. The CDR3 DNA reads TGTGCCAGCAGTTACTTGATACTAGCGTCGACCTACGAGCAGTACTTC. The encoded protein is CASSYLILASTYEQYF.

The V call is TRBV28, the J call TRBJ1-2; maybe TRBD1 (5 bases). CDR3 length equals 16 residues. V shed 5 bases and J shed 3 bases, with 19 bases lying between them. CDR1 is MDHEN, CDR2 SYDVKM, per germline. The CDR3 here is CASSPGGGAHHYGYTF. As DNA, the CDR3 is TGTGCCAGCAGTCCCGGAGGTGGGGCGCATCACTATGGCTACACCTTC.